Each of the 4 T cell receptor beta chains below was sequenced from the same sample in a study of shared clonotypes between healthy human individuals. Clones were sequenced by immunoSEQ multiplex PCR, and TCRdb holds only the in-frame ones, with some missing. The sample lists roughly 700,000 clones; about 74% were seen once. Material for sequencing was memory CD4+ T cells sorted from blood. Subset indicated: CD45RA-negative fraction. The receptors shown here come from a young woman in good health.

This chain joins TRBV30 and TRBJ1-1; D is unclear. Germline V lookup: CDR1 GTSNPN, CDR2 SVGIG (reference sequence). The length of the CDR3 is 13 residues. Trimming removed 5 bases at V and 1 base at J, with 11 bases between. CDR3 DNA: TGTGCCTGGGGTCCTGGCTGGAACACTGAAGCTTTCTTT. This codes for CAWGPGWNTEAFF.

The DNA of the CDR3 is TGTGCCAGCAGGACAGGGGTAACTGAAGCTTTCTTT. The encoded protein is CASRTGVTEAFF. This chain joins TRBV2 and TRBJ1-1; TRBD1 aligns across 8 bases. Germline CDR1 SNHLY, CDR2 FYNNEI. This CDR3 is built from 12 residues. V was clipped by 6 bases and J by 5 bases; unmatched bases: 2.

This clone was recorded at least ten times. The chain uses TRBV7-9 and TRBJ1-4; D gene uncertain. CDR1 and CDR2 from the germline V gene are SEHNR and FQNEAQ (reference sequence). V was cut by 5 bases and J by 4 bases, with 11 bases left in between. CDR3 length: 14 residues. CDR3 loop: CASSGPAGNEKLFF. The CDR3 DNA is TGTGCCAGCAGCGGCCCGGCGGGTAATGAAAAACTGTTTTTT. The full variable domain, its missing parts supplied by reference TRBV7-9 and TRBJ1-4, is DTGVSQNPRHKITKRGQNVTFRCDPISEHNRLYWYRQTLGQGPEFLTYFQNEAQLEKSRLLSDRFSAERPKGSFSTLEIQRTEQGDSAMYLCASSGPAGNEKLFFGSGTQLSVL.

This sequence joins TRBV5-4 and TRBJ2-5; a possible D gene is TRBD1 (5 bases). This CDR3 contains 15 residues. From germline, CDR1 is SGHNT and CDR2 YYREEE (reference sequence). Between the trimmed V and J ends, which lost 0 bases and 1 base, there was a span of 10 bases. The CDR3 reads CASSLASRGQETQYF. In nucleotides, the CDR3 is TGTGCCAGCAGCTTGGCATCAAGGGGCCAAGAGACCCAGTACTTC.